The clone carrying this T cell receptor (beta chain) was detected a few times. Its matching antigen is unknown. The identical CDR3 is also encoded by other nucleotide sequences in the sample. Germline-derived CDR1 and CDR2 are SGHKS and YYEKEE (reference sequence). V was trimmed by 0 bases and J by 1 base, leaving 4 bases between them. The CDR3 is made up of 13 amino acids. These data come from a study of cytomegalovirus exposure and HLA in healthy donors. Study conclusions and caveats: Reportedly, HLA-A and HLA-B alleles of most subjects were accurately predicted from TCR beta.

Primers for the PCR totalled 60 Vbeta and 13 Jbeta. The data were produced by immunoSEQ multiplex PCR, yet TCRdb's version contains in-frame clones alone and is incomplete. The data contain 100,000 to 150,000 clones, roughly 82% of them seen just once; the ten biggest clones take up roughly 12%. Material for sequencing was PBMCs. This TCR was recovered from a woman between 40 and 50 years old in good health and CMV-seropositive. The rearrangement joins TRBV5-5 to TRBJ1-2; D is unresolved. This CDR3 reads CASSLDGNYGYTF. For the CDR3, the DNA is TGTGCCAGCAGCTTGGACGGTAACTATGGCTACACCTTC.